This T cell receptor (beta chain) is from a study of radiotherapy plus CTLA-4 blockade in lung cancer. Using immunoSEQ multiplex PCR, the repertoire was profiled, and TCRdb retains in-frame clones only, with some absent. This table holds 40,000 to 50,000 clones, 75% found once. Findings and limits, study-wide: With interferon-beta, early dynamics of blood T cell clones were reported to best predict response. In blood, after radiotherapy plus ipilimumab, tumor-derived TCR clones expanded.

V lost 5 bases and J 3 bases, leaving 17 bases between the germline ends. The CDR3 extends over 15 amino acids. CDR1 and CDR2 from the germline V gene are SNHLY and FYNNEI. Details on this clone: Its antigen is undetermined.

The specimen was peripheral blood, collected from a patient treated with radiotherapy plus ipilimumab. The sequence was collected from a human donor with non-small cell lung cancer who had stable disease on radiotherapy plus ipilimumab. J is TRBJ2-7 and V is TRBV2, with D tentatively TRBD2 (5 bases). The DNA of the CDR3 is TGTGCCAGCAGTATGCGCGGGCTAGCAGGCTACGAGCAGTACTTC. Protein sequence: CASSMRGLAGYEQYF. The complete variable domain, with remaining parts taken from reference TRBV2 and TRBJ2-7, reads EPEVTQTPSHQVTQMGQEVILRCVPISNHLYFYWYRQILGQKVEFLVSFYNNEISEKSEIFDDQFSVERPDGSNFTLKIRSTKLEDSAMYFCASSMRGLAGYEQYFGPGTRLTVT.